This is a list of T cell receptor beta chains from one sample in a study of blood T cell repertoires in COVID-19. TCRdb keeps only in-frame clones here, not all; method: immunoSEQ multiplex PCR. The table shows approximately 190,000 clones, with 80% to 85% occurring only once. Input material: PBMCs or T cells enriched from blood (not recorded which). Source of these receptors: a man in his forties who had recovered from COVID-19. CDR3s include the opening cysteine and the closing phenylalanine or tryptophan. D genes are given only for firm matches. Clone size is given for some rows only: seen once, a few or many times, or a class if the clone is expanded.

d_gene	v_gene	j_gene	abundance	CDR3nt	CDR3aa
NA	TRBV3-1/TRBV3-2	TRBJ1-5	once	TGTGCCAGCAGCGAGGGACTTGGGGCGAGTCAGCCCCAGCATTTT	CASSEGLGASQPQHF
NA	TRBV7-2	TRBJ2-3	NA	TGTGCCAGCAGCTTAGCGGGCCTTTTCACAGATACGCAGTATTTT	CASSLAGLFTDTQYF
NA	TRBV5-1	TRBJ1-1	NA	TGCGCCAGCAGCTTGGAAGGGGGCACTGAAGCTTTCTTT	CASSLEGGTEAFF
NA	TRBV10-3	TRBJ1-1	once	TGTGCCATCAGTGAAATGACGGGGATGAACACTGAAGCTTTCTTT	CAISEMTGMNTEAFF
NA	TRBV7-8	TRBJ2-5	NA	TGTGCCAGCAGCTTAGAGGGGAAAGAGACCCAGTACTTC	CASSLEGKETQYF
NA	TRBV3-1/TRBV3-2	TRBJ2-1	NA	TGTGCCAGCACCGTCGGACTGTCATACAATGAGCAGTTCTTC	CASTVGLSYNEQFF
TRBD2	TRBV6-2/TRBV6-3	TRBJ2-3	NA	TGTGCCAGCAGTTGGTCGGGGGGGCTATCCACAGATACGCAGTATTTT	CASSWSGGLSTDTQYF
TRBD1	TRBV19	TRBJ1-2	NA	TGTGCCAGTAGTATCTCCCCAGGGGGCAACTATGGCTACACCTTC	CASSISPGGNYGYTF
TRBD1	TRBV4-2	TRBJ1-2	NA	TGTGCCAGCAGGCGGACAGGGGAGATCCATGGCTACACCTTC	CASRRTGEIHGYTF
NA	TRBV6-6	TRBJ1-3	NA	TGTGCCAGCAGTCCAGCTGGTTTTTCTTTCCACTACACAACCGGGACACCCTCTGGAAACACCATATATTTT	CASSPAGFSFHYTTGTPSGNTIYF
TRBD2	TRBV7-7	TRBJ2-7	few	TGTGCTAGCAGCTTCGACCCCCGAATAGCGGGGGGTATCTACGAGCAGTACTTC	CASSFDPRIAGGIYEQYF
NA	TRBV27	TRBJ1-2	NA	TGTGCCAGCAGTTTAATTGGACACCGTGCGACTAACTATGGCTACACCTTC	CASSLIGHRATNYGYTF
NA	TRBV19	TRBJ1-1	NA	TGTGCCAGTAGTAGAACCAGGGGCACTGAAGCTTTCTTT	CASSRTRGTEAFF
NA	TRBV2	TRBJ2-3	NA	TGTGCCAGCAGTGATTTAATAGGCACAGATACGCAGTATTTT	CASSDLIGTDTQYF
NA	TRBV18	TRBJ2-2	NA	TGTGCCAGCTCACCACCAGGGAGGCGAGGCGGGGAGCTGTTTTTT	CASSPPGRRGGELFF
NA	TRBV19	TRBJ2-1	NA	TGTGCCAGTAGTATAAGTCAGGCTCCACGGGGTGAGCAGTTCTTC	CASSISQAPRGEQFF
TRBD2	TRBV5-6	TRBJ2-1	few	TGTGCCAGCAGCTTTTCGCCTAGCGGGGGGGTAAATGAGCAGTTCTTC	CASSFSPSGGVNEQFF
NA	TRBV28	TRBJ1-2	NA	TGTGCCAGCAGTTTAACTGCCAGGGCAGTCTATGGCTACACCTTC	CASSLTARAVYGYTF
TRBD1	TRBV5-1	TRBJ1-2	NA	TGCGCCAGCAGCAAAGGACAGGGGGTAGGCAGCGCCTATGGCTACACCTTC	CASSKGQGVGSAYGYTF
TRBD1	TRBV9	TRBJ1-6	NA	TGTGCCAGCAGCACTGGGGGACAGCGCAGCAGCTCCTATAATTCACCCCTCCACTTT	CASSTGGQRSSSYNSPLHF
TRBD1	TRBV6-6	TRBJ1-2	NA	TGTGCCAGCAGTTACTCGGAGACAGGGAGGGGCTACACCTTC	CASSYSETGRGYTF
TRBD2	TRBV2	TRBJ2-5	NA	TGTGCCAACACAAAGGGACTAGCGGGGGAGTCTCAAGAGACCCAGTACTTC	CANTKGLAGESQETQYF
NA	TRBV3-1/TRBV3-2	TRBJ1-2	NA	TGTGCCAGCAGCCAAGATGGCGGGGAGAGGTATGGCTACACCTTC	CASSQDGGERYGYTF
TRBD1	TRBV12-3/TRBV12-4	TRBJ2-7	few	TGTGCCAGCGGGCAGGGGGAATACTACGAGCAGTACTTC	CASGQGEYYEQYF
NA	TRBV27	TRBJ2-2	NA	TGTGCCAGCAGTTTAGGGACATCGAACACCGGGGAGCTGTTTTTT	CASSLGTSNTGELFF
NA	TRBV19	TRBJ1-2	NA	TGTGCCAGTAGTAGAATTCCGGGACAACTATATGGCTACACCTTC	CASSRIPGQLYGYTF
TRBD1	TRBV30	TRBJ1-2	NA	TGTGCCTGGTTGCGGACAGGAACAACTGGCTACACCTTC	CAWLRTGTTGYTF
NA	TRBV6-5	TRBJ1-2	NA	TGTGCCAGCAGTTACGAAGGTCGGTCAGGGCTTGGCTACACCTTC	CASSYEGRSGLGYTF
NA	TRBV4-3	TRBJ2-3	NA	TGCGCCAGCAGCCAGGGGAGATTGAGCTCAGATACGCAGTATTTT	CASSQGRLSSDTQYF
TRBD2	TRBV5-1	TRBJ2-3	NA	TGCGCCAGCCGGACTAGCGGGGGGGCGATAGGGACAGATACGCAGTATTTT	CASRTSGGAIGTDTQYF
NA	TRBV13	TRBJ1-4	NA	TGTGCCAGCAGCTTAGGCCGGGGTTCGGGCGGAAAACTGTTTTTT	CASSLGRGSGGKLFF
TRBD2	TRBV7-2	TRBJ2-1	NA	TGTGCCAGCAGCTTAGTAGCGGGGGGAATCAATGAGCAGTTCTTC	CASSLVAGGINEQFF
TRBD2	TRBV19	TRBJ2-3	NA	TGTGCCACCACACGGACTAGCGGGGGGCCAGATACGCAGTATTTT	CATTRTSGGPDTQYF
NA	TRBV5-5	TRBJ2-3	NA	TGTGCCAGCAGCTTGGTGTACAGAAACACAGATACGCAGTATTTT	CASSLVYRNTDTQYF
NA	TRBV19	TRBJ1-2	NA	TGTGCCAGTAGAGACACGAACTATGGCTACACCTTC	CASRDTNYGYTF
TRBD1	TRBV2	TRBJ1-1	NA	TGTGCCAGCAGAGAGGGACAGGTGAACACTGAAGCTTTCTTT	CASREGQVNTEAFF
TRBD1	TRBV11-2	TRBJ2-7	NA	TGTGCCAGCAGCTCCCGGGACAGGGATTCCTACGAGCAGTACTTC	CASSSRDRDSYEQYF
TRBD1	TRBV6-5	TRBJ2-7	NA	TGTGCCAGCATAAATTCCGGGACAGGCTCCTACGAGCAGTACTTC	CASINSGTGSYEQYF
NA	TRBV6-2/TRBV6-3	TRBJ2-6	many	TGTGCCAGCAGCCCTACTCCTGGGGCCAACGTCCTGACTTTC	CASSPTPGANVLTF
NA	TRBV5-1	TRBJ1-5	NA	TGCGCCAGCAGCTTGGATGGGGACAAGGCCCAGCATTTT	CASSLDGDKAQHF
TRBD1	TRBV14	TRBJ1-6	few	TGTGCCAGCAGCCAAGCCCCCGACAGGGCCTCACCCCTCCACTTT	CASSQAPDRASPLHF
NA	TRBV7-9	TRBJ2-6	NA	TGTGCCAGCAGCTTTTCAGGTGCAACTGGGGCCAACGTCCTGACTTTC	CASSFSGATGANVLTF
NA	TRBV2	TRBJ2-1	NA	TGTGCCAGCAGCACTTACAATGAGCAGTTCTTC	CASSTYNEQFF
TRBD1	TRBV18	TRBJ1-5	NA	TGTGCCAGCTCACCCGGACAGGGATTTTGGCCCCAGCATTTT	CASSPGQGFWPQHF
NA	TRBV4-3	TRBJ2-5	NA	TGCGCCAGCAGCCAAGAAGTGACGGGGGTAGAGACCCAGTACTTC	CASSQEVTGVETQYF
NA	TRBV7-9	TRBJ1-1	NA	TGTGCCAGCAGCCCGTGGCAGGGCTCTGGGAACACTGAAGCTTTCTTT	CASSPWQGSGNTEAFF
TRBD1	TRBV11-3	TRBJ2-7	NA	TGTGCCAGCAGCTTACGGACAGGGTATGGCTACGAGCAGTACTTC	CASSLRTGYGYEQYF
TRBD2	TRBV7-3	TRBJ2-3	once	TGTGCCAGCAGCTTAACTCTAGCGGGGTCGCAGTATTTT	CASSLTLAGSQYF
NA	TRBV13	TRBJ1-1	NA	TGTGCCAGCAGCTTAGGCCTCCGGGGGGGCCCGAACACTGAAGCTTTCTTT	CASSLGLRGGPNTEAFF
NA	TRBV24-1	TRBJ1-5	NA	TGTGCCACCGGAGACGGCCAGCCCCAGCATTTT	CATGDGQPQHF
NA	TRBV14	TRBJ1-5	NA	TGTGCCAGCAGCCAAGCCGGGGGGGGAGCCCAGCATTTT	CASSQAGGGAQHF
NA	TRBV6-5	TRBJ2-7	NA	TGTGCCAGCAGTTACGGCTTAGGGGGTGGCGAGCAGTACTTC	CASSYGLGGGEQYF
NA	TRBV6-5	TRBJ2-7	NA	TGTGCCAGCAGCCGGGGGTTCCCCTACGAGCAGTACTTC	CASSRGFPYEQYF